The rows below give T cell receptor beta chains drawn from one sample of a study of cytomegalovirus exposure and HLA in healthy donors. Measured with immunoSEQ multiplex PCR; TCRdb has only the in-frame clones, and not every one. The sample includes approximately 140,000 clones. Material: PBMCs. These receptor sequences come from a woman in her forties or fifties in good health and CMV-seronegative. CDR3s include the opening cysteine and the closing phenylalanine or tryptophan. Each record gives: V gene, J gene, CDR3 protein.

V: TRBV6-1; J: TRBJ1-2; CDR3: CASSGAVYGYTF
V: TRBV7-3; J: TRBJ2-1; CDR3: CASSPTSGPYNEQFF
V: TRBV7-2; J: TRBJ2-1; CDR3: CASSLAGRYNEQFF
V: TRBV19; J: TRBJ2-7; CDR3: CASKTGTGSSYEQYF
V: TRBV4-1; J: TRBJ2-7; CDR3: CASSSRGTSYEQYF
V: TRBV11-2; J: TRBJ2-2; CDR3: CASSLQGITGELFF
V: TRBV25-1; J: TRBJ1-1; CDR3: CASSGQVNTEAFF
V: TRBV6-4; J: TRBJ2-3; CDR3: CASSDGGQGVVNTDTQYF
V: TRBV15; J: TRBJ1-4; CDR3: CATSQNPTNEKLFF
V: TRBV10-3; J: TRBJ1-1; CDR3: CAISEGASRTEAFF
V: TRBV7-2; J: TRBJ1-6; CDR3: CASSPGTANNSPLHF
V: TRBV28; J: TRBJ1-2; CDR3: CASSSTYVDSDGYTF
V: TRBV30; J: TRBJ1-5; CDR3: CAWSVRRGLGDQPQHF
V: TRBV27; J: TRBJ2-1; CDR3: CASSPRGGNNEQFF
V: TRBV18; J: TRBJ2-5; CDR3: CASSPMGLAGERETQYF
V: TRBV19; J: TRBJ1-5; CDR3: CASKLAVANQPQHF
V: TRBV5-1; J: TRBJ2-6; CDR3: CASSPLAGGGANVLTF
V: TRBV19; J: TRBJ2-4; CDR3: CASNPGQGTAKNIQYF
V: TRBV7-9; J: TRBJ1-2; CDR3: CASSLRDGSGPYGYTF
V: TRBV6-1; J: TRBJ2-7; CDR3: CASRAPGQGAYEQYF
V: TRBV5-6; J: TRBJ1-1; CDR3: CASSPSGRGGVRNTEAFF
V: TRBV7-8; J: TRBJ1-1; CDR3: CASSLPSWTGVRAEAFF
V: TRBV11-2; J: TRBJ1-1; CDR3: CASSPQGRNPPGFF
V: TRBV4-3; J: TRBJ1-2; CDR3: CASSQDIRDYGYTF
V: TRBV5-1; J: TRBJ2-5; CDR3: CASSLVLFPGGQETQYF
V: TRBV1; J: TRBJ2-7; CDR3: CTTGLAGHEQYF
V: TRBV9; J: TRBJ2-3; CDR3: CASSARGAGGPADTQYF
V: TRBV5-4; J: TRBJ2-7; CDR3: CASSLDIFGPQYF
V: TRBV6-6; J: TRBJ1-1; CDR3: CASLTGGNTEAFF
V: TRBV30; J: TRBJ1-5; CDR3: CAWSLTGASNQPQHF
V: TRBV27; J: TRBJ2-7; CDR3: CASSLRGTHEQYF
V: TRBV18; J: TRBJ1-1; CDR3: CASSPGTGMTEAFF
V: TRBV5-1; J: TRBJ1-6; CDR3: CASSLSAGQGNSPLHF
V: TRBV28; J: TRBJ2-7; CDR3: CASSPLGAGSSYEQYF
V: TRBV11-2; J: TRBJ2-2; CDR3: CASSQASGVTGELFF
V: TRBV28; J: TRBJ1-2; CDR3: CASRRTGMYGYTF
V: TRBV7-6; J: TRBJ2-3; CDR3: CASSPHHGSDTQYF
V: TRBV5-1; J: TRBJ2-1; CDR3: CASSLSQYNEQFF
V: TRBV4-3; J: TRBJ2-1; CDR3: CASSQDTITSGSYNEQFF
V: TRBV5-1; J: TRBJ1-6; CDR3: CASSSTTGSSPLHF
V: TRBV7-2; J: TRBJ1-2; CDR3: CASRSGTGSDGYTF
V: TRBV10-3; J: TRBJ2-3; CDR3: CAISWTSGSTDTQYF
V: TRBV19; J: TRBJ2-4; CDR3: CASSPQGAKNIQYF
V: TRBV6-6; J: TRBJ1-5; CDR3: CASSTRDSDQPQHF
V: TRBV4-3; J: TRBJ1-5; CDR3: CASSQDWQSNQPQHF
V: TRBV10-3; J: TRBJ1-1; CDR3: CAITTGLKYTEAFF
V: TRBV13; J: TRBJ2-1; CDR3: CASSPSGGAYNEQFF